The T cell receptor (beta chain) under discussion was sequenced for a study of STAT5B mutations in CD4+ large granular lymphocyte leukemia. Findings and limits, study-wide: 8/27 top patient clones versus 2/35 control clones were TRBV06-family. CD4-sorted patient repertoires seemed more clonal than healthy CD4+ repertoires. Data were not HLA-matched across samples.

Sequencing used immunoSEQ multiplex PCR; TCRdb keeps in-frame clones, though not all of them. The sample has tens of thousands of clones, approximately 80% seen once. This CDR3 region has 13 residues. The V and J ends lost 3 bases and 5 bases respectively, with 11 bases between them. CDR1 and CDR2 (germline): KGHSH, LQKENI. About this clone itself: What it recognizes is unknown.

Sequenced input: CD4+ T cells from blood buffy coats. This TCR was sampled from a human donor in good health. The V and J genes are TRBV18 and TRBJ2-7; D is possibly TRBD1 or TRBD2 (6 bases each). This chain's CDR3 is CASSPGASDEQYF. DNA for the CDR3: TGTGCCAGCTCACCGGGGGCTAGCGACGAGCAGTACTTC.